These 30 T cell receptor beta chains originate from one sample sequenced in a study of T cells in Graves' hyperthyroidism and ophthalmopathy. Template material for amplifying TCR beta CDR3 regions consisted of RNA transcripts. RT-PCR in the first round (using the HTBI primer set) targeted the TCR CDR3. From the multiplex PCR reads, TCRdb called clonotypes with MiXCR, one entry per CDR3 protein. The sample contains hundreds of thousands of distinct CDR3 sequences, 35% to 45% of which appear only once. The sample was blood. The receptors derive from a man between 18 and 29 years old with Graves' hyperthyroidism.

Remarks on this clonotype: A read error may produce the germline difference seen at one junction end. This chain uses TRBV6-1 with TRBJ1-1, with D perhaps TRBD1 (5 bases). The germline CDR1 and CDR2 sequences are MNHNS and SASEGT. This CDR3 has 14 residues. For the CDR3, the DNA is TGTGCCAGCAATGAACCAGGGAGGGACACTGAAGCTTTCTTT. It is translated as CASNEPGRDTEAFF.

In DNA form, the CDR3 reads TGTGCCAGCAGCGGGACCCACGGGAACACCATATATTTT. Translation: CASSGTHGNTIYF. This rearrangement joins TRBV7-6 to TRBJ1-3; tentatively, D is TRBD1 (5 bases). CDR3 length equals 13 residues. CDR1 SGHVS and CDR2 FNYEAQ come from the germline V gene. The V end lost 5 bases, the J end lost 7 bases, and 12 bases lay between the germline ends.

The V gene is TRBV25-1, the J gene TRBJ1-5; D is undetermined. The germline V gene has CDR1 MGHDK and CDR2 SYGVNS. The CDR3 runs 16 residues. V dropped 4 bases and J dropped 1 base, with 14 bases sitting between them. The CDR3 is CASSALGRASNQPQHF. The CDR3 coding sequence is TGTGCCAGCAGTGCTCTAGGGCGAGCGAGCAATCAGCCCCAGCATTTT.

V gene TRBV29-1 combines with J gene TRBJ1-2, with 9 bases identical to TRBD1. Losses at the gene ends were 3 bases for V and 2 bases for J; bases not matched to a gene: 4. Germline V gene data show CDR1 as SQVTM and CDR2 as ANQGSEA. The CDR3 is 14 amino acids. This CDR3 reads CSVDRGQGNYGYTF. The CDR3 DNA follows: TGCAGCGTTGACCGGGGACAGGGAAACTATGGCTACACCTTC.

The sample holds a few counts of this clonotype. The chain uses TRBV6-5 and TRBJ1-6; D call uncertain. Germline-derived CDR1 and CDR2 are MNHEY and SVGAGI. CDR3 length equals 13 residues. The V end was cut by 8 bases, the J end by 5 bases, with 10 bases between. DNA for the CDR3: TGTGCCAGCGGAACGGTGAATAATTCACCCCTCCACTTT. Its translation: CASGTVNNSPLHF.

In this sample, this clonotype turned up a few times. This chain uses TRBV20-1 with TRBJ1-2; 8 nucleotides agree with TRBD1. The CDR3 extends over 13 amino acids. Germline CDR1 DFQATT, CDR2 SNEGSKA (reference sequence). Trimming at V came to 6 bases and at J to 6 bases, leaving 9 bases not matched to a gene. In DNA form, the CDR3 reads TGCAGTGCACCATATCAGGGGGCTAATGGCTACACCTTC. Translating gives CSAPYQGANGYTF.

The chain recombines TRBV2 with TRBJ1-2; 9 positions agree with TRBD1. Trimming removed 10 bases from V and 3 bases from J; junction bases left unmatched: 12. CDR3 length equals 15 residues. Germline V gives CDR1 SNHLY, CDR2 FYNNEI. The CDR3 DNA sequence: TGTGCCACCGCAGTGCTGGGACAGGGCCACTATGGCTACACCTTC. This sequence encodes CATAVLGQGHYGYTF.

The CDR3 DNA sequence: TGTGCCAGTAAGAGGACCGATAATTCACCCCTCCACTTT. Protein: CASKRTDNSPLHF. The chain uses TRBV19 and TRBJ1-6, with unresolved D. CDR1 and CDR2 (germline): LNHDA, SQIVND (reference sequence). V was clipped by 7 bases and J by 5 bases, with 9 bases between them. There are 13 residues in the CDR3.

This clonotype occurred many times. V gene TRBV19 combines with J gene TRBJ2-2; 8 positions agree with TRBD1. Looked up from germline, CDR1 is LNHDA and CDR2 is SQIVND (reference sequence). Trimming at V came to 11 bases and at J to 6 bases, leaving 8 bases not matched to a gene. The CDR3 loop spans 13 amino acids. CDR3: CAGQGARSGELFF. CDR3 DNA: TGTGCCGGACAGGGAGCCAGGTCCGGGGAGCTGTTTTTT.

This chain connects TRBV29-1 to TRBJ1-1; D is perhaps TRBD1 (5 bases). Germline V gives CDR1 SQVTM, CDR2 ANQGSEA. Trimming took 0 bases from V and 3 from J, leaving 8 bases between them. This CDR3 has 13 amino acids. In DNA, the CDR3 is TGCAGCGTTGAAGAATCCAGGGACACTGAAGCTTTCTTT. This sequence encodes CSVEESRDTEAFF.

This chain joins TRBV20-1 and TRBJ2-7, with 7 bases that match TRBD2. Germline values: CDR1 DFQATT, CDR2 SNEGSKA (reference sequence). The CDR3 covers 13 residues. V was clipped by 5 bases and J by 4 bases; unmatched bases: 8. The CDR3 is CSACQAGSYEQYF. The CDR3 bases are TGCAGTGCTTGTCAAGCGGGGAGTTACGAGCAGTACTTC.

V and J are TRBV29-1 and TRBJ2-7, with D perhaps TRBD1 or TRBD2 (5 bases each). CDR3 size: 12 residues. The germline CDR1 and CDR2 sequences are SQVTM and ANQGSEA. The V end lost 8 bases, the J end lost 2 bases, and 13 bases lay between the germline ends. The CDR3 sequence is CSWGTAPYEQYF. The CDR3 DNA reads as TGCAGCTGGGGGACCGCACCCTACGAGCAGTACTTC.

This clonotype has at least ten counts. The chain is built from TRBV12-3 or TRBV12-4 and TRBJ1-5; the D is unclear. CDR3 length: 15 residues. Trimming pared 1 base from V and 0 bases from J, leaving 7 bases between. The CDR3 spells CASSLGRSSNQPQHF. The CDR3 DNA sequence: TGTGCCAGCAGTTTAGGTCGCAGTAGCAATCAGCCCCAGCATTTT.

This chain links TRBV7-8 with TRBJ1-1; no reliable D call. The CDR3 totals 17 residues. Per the germline V gene, CDR1 is SGHVS and CDR2 is FQNEAQ. V lost 5 bases, J lost 3 bases, and 22 bases lay in between. The CDR3 is CASSKSSGLPRDTEAFF. The CDR3 DNA sequence: TGTGCCAGCAGCAAATCGTCCGGGCTACCACGGGACACTGAAGCTTTCTTT. The full variable domain, completed using reference TRBV7-8 and TRBJ1-1, is GAGVSQSPRYKVAKRGQDVALRCDPISGHVSLFWYQQALGQGPEFLTYFQNEAQLDKSGLPSDRFFAERPEGSVSTLKIQRTQQEDSAVYLCASSKSSGLPRDTEAFFGQGTRLTVV.

This clonotype was counted between two and nine times. The CDR3 DNA reads TGCAGTGCTACAAGAGGGTTCATCGCCTACGAGCAGTACTTC. Translated: CSATRGFIAYEQYF. This chain links TRBV20-1 with TRBJ2-7; D might be TRBD2 (5 bases). Germline V gene sequence: CDR1 DFQATT, CDR2 SNEGSKA (reference sequence). This CDR3 region has 14 residues. Trimming stripped 4 bases from V and 2 bases from J, with 15 bases between.

The chain is built from TRBV7-9 and TRBJ1-1; D is possibly TRBD1 (6 bases). This CDR3 contains 15 residues. V lost 5 bases to trimming and J lost 0 bases, with 13 bases between them. Germline values: CDR1 SEHNR, CDR2 FQNEAQ (reference sequence). This CDR3 reads CASSTPAGVNTEAFF. DNA of the CDR3: TGTGCCAGCAGCACGCCGGCAGGGGTGAACACTGAAGCTTTCTTT.

The rearrangement joins TRBV20-1 to TRBJ2-2, with TRBD2 matching 12 bases. Germline V gene sequence: CDR1 DFQATT, CDR2 SNEGSKA (reference sequence). The trim removed 1 base at V and 3 bases at J, leaving 3 bases unmatched. The CDR3 consists of 16 residues. The CDR3 here is CSARGLAGEHTGELFF. The CDR3 DNA follows: TGCAGTGCTAGAGGACTAGCGGGGGAGCACACCGGGGAGCTGTTTTTT.

This clonotype was counted a few times. This rearrangement joins TRBV5-1 to TRBJ1-1, with D possibly matching TRBD1 (5 bases). Germline CDR1 is SGHRS and CDR2 is YFSETQ. Trimming stripped 3 bases from V and 1 base from J, with 10 bases between. The CDR3 extends over 14 amino acids. The CDR3 protein is CASSSMGRNTEAFF. Written as DNA, the CDR3 is TGCGCCAGCAGCTCCATGGGACGGAACACTGAAGCTTTCTTT.

The chain is built from TRBV7-9 and TRBJ1-1, with D unclear. Trimming took 0 bases from V and 7 from J, leaving 9 bases between them. The germline V gene encodes CDR1 SEHNR and CDR2 FQNEAQ (reference sequence). The CDR3 length is 13 residues. CDR3 amino acids: CASSLALSNEAFF. CDR3 sequence (DNA): TGTGCCAGCAGCTTAGCCCTGTCCAATGAAGCTTTCTTT. The variable domain in full, completed from reference TRBV7-9 and TRBJ1-1, reads DTGVSQNPRHKITKRGQNVTFRCDPISEHNRLYWYRQTLGQGPEFLTYFQNEAQLEKSRLLSDRFSAERPKGSFSTLEIQRTEQGDSAMYLCASSLALSNEAFFGQGTRLTVV.

The chain employs TRBV12-3 or TRBV12-4 and TRBJ1-2; D gene uncertain. The ends were cut back, 6 bases at V and 8 bases at J, with 13 bases in the middle. The length of the CDR3 is 12 residues. Written as DNA, the CDR3 is TGTGCCAGCAGCAACCGCGGCTGGGGCTACACCTTC. Its translation: CASSNRGWGYTF.

The V and J genes are TRBV12-3 or TRBV12-4 and TRBJ2-6; tentatively, D is TRBD2 (6 bases). V was clipped by 7 bases and J by 0 bases, with 10 bases between them. The CDR3 length is 15 residues. CDR3 in amino acids: CASTGGRSGANVLTF. CDR3 coding DNA: TGTGCCAGCACCGGGGGTCGCTCTGGGGCCAACGTCCTGACTTTC.

The chain couples TRBV7-2 to TRBJ2-7; 10 bases line up with TRBD1. The CDR3 runs 15 residues. CDR1 SGHTA and CDR2 FQGNSA come from the germline V gene. J gave up 5 bases and V 6 bases, and 10 bases lay outside the gene matches. In DNA, the CDR3 is TGTGCCAGCAGTTCGAGGACAGGGGGTTCGAACGAGCAGTACTTC. It is translated as CASSSRTGGSNEQYF.

In this sample, this clonotype turned up a few times. CDR3 DNA: TGTGCCAGCAGCGTGACCGGGACAGGGTTTTCACCCCTCCACTTT. It codes for CASSVTGTGFSPLHF. The chain joins TRBV6-5 to TRBJ1-6, with 9 bases fitting TRBD1. J gave up 9 bases and V 6 bases, and 9 bases lay outside the gene matches. CDR1 MNHEY and CDR2 SVGAGI come from the germline V gene. CDR3 length: 15 amino acids.

The chain employs TRBV2 and TRBJ1-4; no firm D call. The CDR3 is made up of 12 amino acids. Germline CDR1 SNHLY, CDR2 FYNNEI. The germline V and J ends were trimmed by 7 bases and 2 bases, with 5 bases remaining between them. The CDR3 nucleotides are TGTGCCAGCACTGGGACTAATGAAAAACTGTTTTTT. Its protein product is CASTGTNEKLFF.

The chain has TRBV25-1 and TRBJ1-1; unclear D gene. The CDR3 contains 15 residues. Germline V lookup: CDR1 MGHDK, CDR2 SYGVNS. The ends were cut back, 6 bases at V and 4 bases at J, with 18 bases in the middle. CDR3 region: CASRQSGWWGTEAFF. In nucleotides, the CDR3 is TGTGCCAGCAGACAATCTGGTTGGTGGGGCACTGAAGCTTTCTTT.

J is TRBJ1-2 and V is TRBV9; D might be TRBD1 (6 bases). Germline V gene lookup returns CDR1 SGDLS and CDR2 YYNGEE. Between the trimmed V and J ends, which lost 2 bases and 8 bases, there was a span of 10 bases. The CDR3 contains 12 residues. CDR3 in amino acids: CASSVLTGGYTF. DNA for the CDR3: TGTGCCAGCAGCGTTCTAACAGGGGGCTACACCTTC. The full variable domain, its missing parts supplied by reference TRBV9 and TRBJ1-2, is DSGVTQTPKHLITATGQRVTLRCSPRSGDLSVYWYQQSLDQGLQFLIQYYNGEERAKGNILERFSAQQFPDLHSELNLSSLELGDSALYFCASSVLTGGYTFGSGTRLTVV.

The rearrangement links TRBV29-1 to TRBJ1-5, with D possibly matching TRBD1 (6 bases). Germline V gene sequence: CDR1 SQVTM, CDR2 ANQGSEA. The CDR3 has 14 residues. V was pared by 6 bases and J by 1 base, with 13 bases between. CDR3 DNA sequence: TGCAGCGTCAAACAGGGTTCGAGCAATCAGCCCCAGCATTTT. As protein: CSVKQGSSNQPQHF.

This clonotype was observed once. The chain has TRBV11-2 and TRBJ2-2, with 12 bases lining up with TRBD2. The CDR3 is 15 residues long. The V and J ends lost 5 bases and 7 bases, in that order; junction bases with no gene match: 5. Germline V gene data show CDR1 as SGHAT and CDR2 as FQNNGV. CDR3 residues: CASSGGLAGIGELFF. The CDR3 nucleotides read TGTGCCAGCAGCGGTGGACTAGCGGGAATCGGGGAGCTGTTTTTT.

This sequence joins TRBV24-1 and TRBJ1-5; a weak D match, TRBD1 (6 bases). V lost 12 bases and J lost 6, with 20 bases in between. Germline V gives CDR1 KGHDR, CDR2 SFDVKD. The CDR3 runs 14 residues. The CDR3 loop is CAWSVPGGGQPQHF. The CDR3 coding sequence is TGTGCCTGGAGTGTACCCGGGGGCGGTCAGCCCCAGCATTTT.

In this sample, this clonotype turned up many times. The chain couples TRBV7-8 to TRBJ1-1; TRBD1 aligns across 7 bases. The V and J ends lost 5 bases and 0 bases, in that order; junction bases with no gene match: 6. The germline V gene has CDR1 SGHVS and CDR2 FQNEAQ. This CDR3 has 15 residues. The CDR3 sequence is CASSARTGLNTEAFF. The CDR3 DNA is TGTGCCAGCAGCGCGAGGACAGGTTTGAACACTGAAGCTTTCTTT.